Sequencing of this T cell receptor beta chain was carried out in a study of sequential checkpoint blockade in melanoma. This clone is medium-sized in the sample. Treatment defined: randomized to nivolumab then ipilimumab (arm A) or the reverse (arm B). Data came from immunoSEQ multiplex PCR; TCRdb stores just in-frame clones and leaves some out. The sample has roughly 3,000 clones, approximately 23% seen once; the top ten hold 11%. The sample here was tumor tissue (inferred from file names), taken from a patient given nivolumab and ipilimumab in sequence. This clonotype was obtained from a human donor with melanoma.

CDR3 residues: CASSYPLSTGSTEAFF. Here the CDR3 DNA reads TGTGCCAGCAGTTACCCCCTCTCGACAGGGAGCACTGAAGCTTTCTTT. The chain carries TRBV6-8 and TRBJ1-1; 7 bases are a match to TRBD1. Germline V gene sequence: CDR1 MNHGY, CDR2 SAAAGT. The CDR3 loop spans 16 amino acids. V was clipped by 2 bases and J by 4 bases; unmatched bases: 10.